The text below deals with one T cell receptor (beta chain). No antigen is known for it. One base away there is no much larger clone; base qualities are not given. CDR1 and CDR2 are drawn from the germline V gene (reference sequence): SGHNT, YYREEE. Including the terminal cysteine and phenylalanine, the CDR3 comprises 15 residues. Kept here is only the CDR3 DNA, which spans 45 bases and is read in frame from base 1. Unmatched junction bases come to 2, with V trimmed by 4 bases and J by 6 bases. The cohort was made up of 500 to 800 healthy bone marrow donors. At the time of sampling, every cohort member was nominally healthy, though immune exposures that went unrecorded were likely present. The donor tested CMV seropositive and was one of the 289 seropositive cohort members. Every donor gave a peripheral blood sample, and the peripheral blood mononuclear cells from that sample were used for TCR beta sequencing. The Qiagen DNeasy Blood Extraction Kit was used to extract genomic DNA from the blood cell samples.

The library was produced with the immunoSEQ multiplex PCR assay. The multiplex PCR relied on a mix of 60 forward primers for TCR Vbeta segments and 13 reverse primers for TCR Jbeta segments. A multiplex PCR assay on genomic DNA amplified the CDR3 region of rearranged TCR beta genes. The amplified TCR beta libraries were sequenced on the Illumina HiSeq System as 87-base-pair reads. The authors' analysis ran thus. A later analysis counted around 72 million unique TCR beta chains across the 600 to 850 repertoires, and about 10 million of these chains were shared by at least two donors. A nearest-neighbor algorithm error-corrected the raw reads and collapsed the reads into unique sequences, merging closely related sequences to remove PCR and sequencing errors. CDR3 sequences were aligned to IMGT reference sequences to assign V, D and J gene segments. Each retained sequence needed at least a six-nucleotide match to both a V gene segment and a J gene segment. A rearrangement counted as productive if the CDR3 had no stop codons and remained in frame with V and J, and every other rearrangement counted as non-productive. Following IMGT convention, CDR3 was defined as the stretch from the second conserved V-encoded cysteine up to the conserved J-encoded phenylalanine. In an earlier analysis of some 550 of the donors, sequences lacking an unambiguous match to a single V gene segment were excluded. In an earlier analysis of 450 to 700 of the donors, V segments were called functional above 56.7% productive rearrangements and were called segregating when the between-donor standard deviation exceeded 5%. A statistical classification framework was built to diagnose cytomegalovirus status from the catalog of TCR beta chain sequences. In a later analysis, V and J genes were assigned by comparing TCR nucleotide sequences against IMGT/GENE-DB human TR gene sequences. Using the TCRdist pipeline, a later analysis assigned CDR3 sequences along with most-parsimonious VDJ recombination scenarios. In a later analysis, each TCR beta chain was defined by its CDR3 amino acid sequence together with its V-gene family, and reads without a unique V-gene family were excluded. A later analysis removed several hundred highly shared, low-generation-probability nucleotide sequences to deal with suspected cross-contamination and a sequencing artifact. For each public chain, a later analysis derived a clonal expansion index from normalized ranks of inferred template counts within each repertoire. A later analysis computed generation probabilities with a VDJ recombination model fitted to out-of-frame rearrangements, and checked the results against IGoR. Hypergeometric tests were used in a later analysis to score TCR-TCR, TCR-HLA and TCR-CMV co-occurrence, with a repertoire-size bias correction applied to the TCR pairs. A later analysis estimated false discovery rates by permuting HLA or CMV assignments 20 times. In a later analysis, co-occurring TCRs were grouped using DBSCAN, with TCRdist sequence similarity added in when clustering inside HLA-allele-positive subsets. For co-occurrence clustering, repertoires with fewer than 30,000 or more than 120,000 public chains were excluded, along with five repertoires with anomalous nucleotide sharing. TCRdb holds this immuneACCESS table with in-frame rearrangements only. Some clones are missing; in checked studies, unresolved V genes explain under half, and the rest has no known cause. Clone size and V and J calls were adopted from that table, with D and trimming inferred from the DNA. The sample has 90,000 to 140,000 clones on record, 80% of them singletons. 6.5% to 7% of the sample lies in the top ten.

This entry comes from a study of cytomegalovirus exposure and HLA in healthy donors (dated by TCRdb to about 2017). About the investigation overall: An earlier analysis of some 620 of the donors reported roughly 300 Gb of sequence data and about 120 million unique TCR beta sequences obtained from around 190 million T cells. Of the roughly 390 genotyped donors, over 80% were placed in the genetic ancestry cluster associated with self-reported Caucasian donors. Using immunosequencing, the study profiled T cell repertoires from around 670 subjects and related those repertoires to cytomegalovirus serostatus. Class I and class II HLA loci were covered by the typing at four-digit resolution. Besides the first cohort of roughly 660 subjects, a separate validation cohort made up of 90 to 150 different subjects was used. In a later genetic analysis, genome-wide SNP genotypes for about 60% of the 666 donors were used, and that subset was treated as a discovery cohort. Among some 400 genotyped donors of the cohort, an average of around 220,000 unique TCR beta nucleotide sequences was sequenced per donor, of which roughly 18% were non-productive. The aim of the study was to test whether cataloging public T cell receptors could identify signatures of past pathogen exposure. In an earlier analysis of around 540 of the donors, high-throughput TCR beta sequencing was used to judge whether each TCR beta V gene segment behaved as functional or pseudogenic. The number of typed donors differed by locus: roughly 629-630 for A, B, C, DRB1 and DQB1; approximately 540 for DQA1; around 610 for DPA1; and roughly 490 for DPB1. Rather than drawing on any new phenotypic data, the later analysis identified candidate immune exposures from TCR beta sequences and the way those sequences occurred across donors. A later analysis re-examined previously published TCR beta repertoires from 500 to 700 donors and added high-resolution HLA genotyping to investigate patterns of TCR occurrence. Donor age, sex, ethnicity and CMV serostatus were compiled together with the repertoire data. The study combined high-throughput TCR immunosequencing, statistical association of individual TCRs with disease status, and machine learning to predict cytomegalovirus infection status. Roughly five DR-DQ haplotypes were handled as single units for association and clustering, since linkage in the cohort was strong. All discovery cohort repertoires had been generated using a single sequencing platform. Approximately 300 gigabases of sequencing data and about 92 million unique TCR sequences made up an early release that covered fewer than 650 HLA-typed donors. The full study reports these points: The presence/absence analyses assumed that sequencing depth was roughly uniform across donors, and that assumption may not be true. Assigning TCR associations to individual alleles was difficult when HLA alleles, especially DR and DQ, strongly co-occurred. A group of highly shared sequence variants was considered likely to be a technical artifact of the sequencing pipeline. Linkage disequilibrium might explain the correlated functional status among segregating V segments, but an unknown experimental factor could not be ruled out. In a later analysis, several top co-occurrence clusters were reported to appear linked to parvovirus B19, influenza, CMV and Epstein-Barr virus. Because counts were too low, seventeen rarely observed V segments, including chromosome 9 orphons, were excluded from the earlier analysis of 500 to 700 of the donors. A later analysis found that most CMV-associated TCR beta chains appeared HLA-restricted, with HLA associations seemingly driven largely by CMV exposure. Most TCR sequences were observed very rarely across donors, whereas some public TCRs were present in many individuals. In a later analysis, 15,000 to 20,000 TCR beta sequences were associated with specific HLA alleles at a false discovery rate of 0.05. Some IMGT-functional V segments, including TRBV6-2 and TRBV6-3, could not be distinguished by the 87-base-pair reads and were therefore excluded. HLA typing was unavailable for some donors at each locus, so association tests used only the typed subset. A later analysis found that TCR association rates varied across HLA loci, with DRB1 alleles showing the most associated TCRs and HLA-C alleles the fewest. According to the authors, the approach could potentially be generalized to other disease states and immunological phenotypes. Only TCR beta chains were sequenced in this cohort, and the absence of alpha or paired-chain data limited detectable features. In an earlier analysis of around 600 of the donors, most TCR beta V segments appeared in productive rearrangements about 90% or about 30% of the time, broadly matching IMGT annotations. Cytomegalovirus status was reported to be diagnosed by the classifier with high specificity and sensitivity in both the original and validation cohorts. The only immune exposure information available for the cohort was CMV serostatus. The study listed 150 to 200 TCR beta chains as associated with cytomegalovirus. A few of the identified cytomegalovirus-associated TCR beta chains were confirmed in vitro to be specific for cytomegalovirus antigens. A further reported finding was that TCR beta sequences accurately predicted the HLA-A and HLA-B alleles for most subjects in the first cohort. A later analysis found that HLA-associated TCR beta chains were more clonally expanded and had lower generation probabilities than equally common non-associated chains. In a later genetic analysis, a missense DCLRE1C variant was associated with V-gene and J-gene trimming of TCR beta chains, and the association was replicated in an independent cohort. In a later genetic analysis, fewer N-insertions in productive TCRs were reported among donors in an Asian-associated ancestry cluster than the approximately 670-donor mean.

The chain links TRBV5-4 with TRBJ2-2; 14 junctional bases match TRBD2. The sequenced sample was PBMCs. The receptor's source is a man younger than 45 in good health and CMV-seropositive. The sequence in DNA is TGTGCCAGCAGCCCGGGACTAGCGGGGGCCGGGGAGCTGTTTTTT. It specifies CASSPGLAGAGELFF.